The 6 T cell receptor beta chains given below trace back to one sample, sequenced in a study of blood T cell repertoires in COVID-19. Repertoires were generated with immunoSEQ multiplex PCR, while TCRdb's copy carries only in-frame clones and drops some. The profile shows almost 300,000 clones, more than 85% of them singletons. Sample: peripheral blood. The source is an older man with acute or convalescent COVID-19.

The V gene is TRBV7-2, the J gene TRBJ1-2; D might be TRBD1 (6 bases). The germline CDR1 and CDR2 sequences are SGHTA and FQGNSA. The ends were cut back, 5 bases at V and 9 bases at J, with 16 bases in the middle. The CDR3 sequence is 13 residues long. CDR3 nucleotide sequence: TGTGCCAGCAGCCGGACAGCCGCTGCCCGCTACACCTTC. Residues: CASSRTAAARYTF.

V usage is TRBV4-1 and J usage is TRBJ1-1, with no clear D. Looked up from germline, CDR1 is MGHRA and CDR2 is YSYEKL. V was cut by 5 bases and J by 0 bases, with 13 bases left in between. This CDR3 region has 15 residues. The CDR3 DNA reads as TGCGCCAGCAGCGGAGAGGCCCTACTGAACACTGAAGCTTTCTTT. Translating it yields CASSGEALLNTEAFF.

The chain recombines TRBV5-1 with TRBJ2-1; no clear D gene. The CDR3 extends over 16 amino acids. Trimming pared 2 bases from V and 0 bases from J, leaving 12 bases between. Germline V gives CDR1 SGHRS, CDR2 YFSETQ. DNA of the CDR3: TGCGCCAGCAGCTTTGCACAGCTGAGCTCCTACAATGAGCAGTTCTTC. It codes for CASSFAQLSSYNEQFF.

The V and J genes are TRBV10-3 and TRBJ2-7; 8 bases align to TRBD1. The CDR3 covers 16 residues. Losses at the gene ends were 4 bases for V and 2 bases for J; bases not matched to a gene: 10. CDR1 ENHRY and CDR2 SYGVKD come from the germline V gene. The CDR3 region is CAISAASGQVPYEQYF. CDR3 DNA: TGTGCCATCAGTGCCGCATCGGGACAGGTCCCCTACGAGCAGTACTTC.

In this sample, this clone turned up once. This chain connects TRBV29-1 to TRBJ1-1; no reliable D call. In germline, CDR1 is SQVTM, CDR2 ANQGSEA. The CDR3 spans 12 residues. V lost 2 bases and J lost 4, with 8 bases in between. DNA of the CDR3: TGCAGCGTTGAAACGGCGGGCACTGAAGCTTTCTTT. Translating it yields CSVETAGTEAFF.

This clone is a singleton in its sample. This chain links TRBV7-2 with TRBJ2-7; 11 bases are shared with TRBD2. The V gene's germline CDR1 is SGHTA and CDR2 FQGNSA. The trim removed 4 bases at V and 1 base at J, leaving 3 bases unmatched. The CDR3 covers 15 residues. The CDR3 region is CASSSPSGGSYEQYF. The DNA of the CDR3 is TGTGCCAGCAGCTCCCCTAGCGGGGGGTCCTACGAGCAGTACTTC.